This T cell receptor (beta chain) originates from a study of control samples from healthy donors and cancer patients. TCRdb's copy holds only in-frame clones and misses some; the assay was immunoSEQ multiplex PCR. The sample yields roughly 190,000 clones, roughly nine tenths seen once. From germline, CDR1 is SGHTA and CDR2 FQGNSA. V gave up 5 bases and J gave up 3 bases, with 16 bases separating them. The CDR3 is made up of 15 amino acids. Specimen: blood. The V gene is TRBV7-2, the J gene TRBJ1-2; tentative D call: TRBD1 (5 bases). The TCR sequence derives from a man aged 30 to 45 in good health. Here the CDR3 reads CASSASGGMDYGYTF. As DNA, the CDR3 is TGTGCCAGCAGCGCTAGTGGGGGAATGGACTATGGCTACACCTTC.